This T cell receptor beta chain is drawn from a study of shared clonotypes between healthy human individuals. Notes on the study in general: Some naive CD4 clonotypes, roughly 4.5%, turned up in common across four donors. Relative to memory subsets, naive subsets generally showed larger estimated richness.

Caucasian adults living in Nashville, Tennessee, provided all samples. The V and J ends lost 0 bases and 6 bases respectively, with 14 bases between them. Germline V lookup: CDR1 SGDLS, CDR2 YYNGEE. The CDR3 runs 15 residues. TCRdb keeps only in-frame clones here, not all; method: immunoSEQ multiplex PCR. This sample has some 2.3 million clones, with approximately 93% found just once. Points on this clone: Its antigen remains unidentified.

This chain connects TRBV9 to TRBJ2-3, with a possible D match to TRBD1 (6 bases). This TCR came from a man younger than 30 in good health. Some clones in this sample may be carry-over from other donors' samples. The sequencing input was naive CD4+ T cells from PBMCs. Subset defined: CD45RA+ positively selected. The CDR3 sequence: CASSVEGGLGDTQYF. The CDR3 region has the DNA TGTGCCAGCAGCGTAGAAGGGGGATTGGGGGATACGCAGTATTTT.